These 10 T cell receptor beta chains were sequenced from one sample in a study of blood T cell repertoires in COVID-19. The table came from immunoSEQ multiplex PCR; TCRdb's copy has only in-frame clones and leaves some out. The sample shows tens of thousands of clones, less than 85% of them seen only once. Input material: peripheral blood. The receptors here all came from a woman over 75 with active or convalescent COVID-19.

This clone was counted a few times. In DNA, the CDR3 is TGTGCCAGCAGTTACCGCGGACTAGCGGGATACTACGAGCAGTACTTC. Its translation is CASSYRGLAGYYEQYF. The chain uses TRBV6-5 and TRBJ2-7; 12 bases fit TRBD2. The CDR3 is 16 amino acids. V shed 2 bases, J shed 3 bases, and the junction held 5 bases outside the gene matches. Per germline, CDR1 MNHEY and CDR2 SVGAGI.

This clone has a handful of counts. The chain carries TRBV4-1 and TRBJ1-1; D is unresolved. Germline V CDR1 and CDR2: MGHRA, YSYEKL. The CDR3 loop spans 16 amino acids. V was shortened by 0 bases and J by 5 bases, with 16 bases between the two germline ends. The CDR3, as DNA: TGCGCCAGCAGCCAAGATGAGGGTTTGGCGTATACTGAAGCTTTCTTT. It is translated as CASSQDEGLAYTEAFF.

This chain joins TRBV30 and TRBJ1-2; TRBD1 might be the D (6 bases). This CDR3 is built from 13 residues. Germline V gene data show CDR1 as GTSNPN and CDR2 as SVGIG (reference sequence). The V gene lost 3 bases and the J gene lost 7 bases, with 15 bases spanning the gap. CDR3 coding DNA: TGTGCCTGGAGCGCGGGGGGCCCCTCTGGCTACACCTTC. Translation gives CAWSAGGPSGYTF.

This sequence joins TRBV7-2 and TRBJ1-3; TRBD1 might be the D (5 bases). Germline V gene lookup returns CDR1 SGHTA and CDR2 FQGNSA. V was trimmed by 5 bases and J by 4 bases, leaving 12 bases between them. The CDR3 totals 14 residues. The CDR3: CASSHGGVGNTIYF. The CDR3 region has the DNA TGTGCCAGCAGCCATGGGGGGGTAGGAAACACCATATATTTT.

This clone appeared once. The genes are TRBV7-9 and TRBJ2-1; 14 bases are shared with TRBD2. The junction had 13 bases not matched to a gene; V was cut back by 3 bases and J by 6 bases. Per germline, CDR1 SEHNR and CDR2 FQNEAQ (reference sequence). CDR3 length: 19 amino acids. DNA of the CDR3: TGTGCCAGCAGCTTCCTGGCCGGGACTAGCGGGAGAGGGTTCAATGAGCAGTTCTTC. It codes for CASSFLAGTSGRGFNEQFF.

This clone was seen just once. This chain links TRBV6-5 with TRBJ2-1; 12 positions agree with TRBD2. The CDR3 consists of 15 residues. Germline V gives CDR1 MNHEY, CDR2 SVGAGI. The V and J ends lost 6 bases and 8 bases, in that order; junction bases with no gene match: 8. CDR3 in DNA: TGTGCCAGCAGGCGGCTAGCGGGGGGGCTCCATGAGCAGTTCTTC. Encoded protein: CASRRLAGGLHEQFF.

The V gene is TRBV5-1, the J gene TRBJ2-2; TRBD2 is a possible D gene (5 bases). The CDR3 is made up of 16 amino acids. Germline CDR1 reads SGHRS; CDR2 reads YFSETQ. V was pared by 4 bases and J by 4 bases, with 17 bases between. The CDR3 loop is CASSPSRGKSTGELFF. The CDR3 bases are TGCGCCAGCAGCCCCAGCCGAGGGAAGAGCACCGGGGAGCTGTTTTTT.

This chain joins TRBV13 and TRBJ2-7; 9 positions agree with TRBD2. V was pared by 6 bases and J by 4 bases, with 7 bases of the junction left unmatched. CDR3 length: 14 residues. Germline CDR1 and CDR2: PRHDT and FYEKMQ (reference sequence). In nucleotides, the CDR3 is TGTGCCAGCAGGACAGCGGGAGGAGGGTACGAGCAGTACTTC. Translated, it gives CASRTAGGGYEQYF.

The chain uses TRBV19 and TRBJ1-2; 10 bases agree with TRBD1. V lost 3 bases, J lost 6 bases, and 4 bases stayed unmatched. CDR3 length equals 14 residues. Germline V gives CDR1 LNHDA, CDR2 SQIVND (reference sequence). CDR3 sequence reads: CASSMWTGGDGYTF. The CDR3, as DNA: TGTGCCAGTAGTATGTGGACAGGGGGTGATGGCTACACCTTC.

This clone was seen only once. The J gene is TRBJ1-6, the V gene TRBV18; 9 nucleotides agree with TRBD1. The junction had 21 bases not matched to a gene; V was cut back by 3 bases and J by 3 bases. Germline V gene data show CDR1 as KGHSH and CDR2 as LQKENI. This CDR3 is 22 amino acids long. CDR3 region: CASSPRQVTGTGNADYNSPLHF. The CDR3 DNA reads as TGTGCCAGCTCACCCAGACAGGTAACCGGGACAGGGAACGCGGACTATAATTCACCCCTCCACTTT.